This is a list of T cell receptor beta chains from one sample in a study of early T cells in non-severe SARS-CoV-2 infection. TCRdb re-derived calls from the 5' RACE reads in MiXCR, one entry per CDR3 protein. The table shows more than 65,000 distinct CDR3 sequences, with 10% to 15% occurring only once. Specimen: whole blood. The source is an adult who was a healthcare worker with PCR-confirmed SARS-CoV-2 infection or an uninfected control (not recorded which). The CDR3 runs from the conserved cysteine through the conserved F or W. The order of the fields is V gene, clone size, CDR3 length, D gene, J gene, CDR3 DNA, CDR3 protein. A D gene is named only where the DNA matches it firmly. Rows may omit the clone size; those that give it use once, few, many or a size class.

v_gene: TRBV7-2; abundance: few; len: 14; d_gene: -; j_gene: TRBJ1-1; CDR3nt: TGTGCCAGCAGCTTATCCGGGGGTCGGGCTGAAGCTTTCTTT; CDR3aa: CASSLSGGRAEAFF
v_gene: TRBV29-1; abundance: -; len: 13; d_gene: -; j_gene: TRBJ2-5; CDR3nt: TGCAGCGTTGAGGGCCCTATCAAAGAGACCCAGTACTTC; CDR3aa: CSVEGPIKETQYF
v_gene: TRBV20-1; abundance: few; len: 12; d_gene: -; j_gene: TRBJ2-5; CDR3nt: TGCAGTGCTTCGGACGGTCAAGAGACCCAGTACTTC; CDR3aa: CSASDGQETQYF
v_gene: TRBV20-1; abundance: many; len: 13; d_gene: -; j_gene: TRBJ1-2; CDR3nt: TGCAGTGCTACACAGGGAGGCGACTATGGCTACACCTTC; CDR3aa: CSATQGGDYGYTF
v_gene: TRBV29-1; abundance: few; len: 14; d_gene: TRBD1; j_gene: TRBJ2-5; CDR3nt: TGCAGCTCTGCAGACAGGGGGCTGGTGGAGACCCAGTACTTC; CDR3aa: CSSADRGLVETQYF
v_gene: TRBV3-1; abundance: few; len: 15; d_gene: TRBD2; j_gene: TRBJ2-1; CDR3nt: TGTGCCAGCAGCCAAGGTAGCGGGAGTAGGAATGAGCAGTTCTTC; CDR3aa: CASSQGSGSRNEQFF
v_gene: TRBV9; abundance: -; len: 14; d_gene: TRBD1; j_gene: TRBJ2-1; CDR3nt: TGTGCCAGCACCCCGGGACAGGGGGCCAATGAGCAGTTCTTC; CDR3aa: CASTPGQGANEQFF
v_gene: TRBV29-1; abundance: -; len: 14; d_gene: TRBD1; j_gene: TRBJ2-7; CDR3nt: TGCAGCGTTGTTCCGGGACAGGGGGCCTACGAGCAGTACTTC; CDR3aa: CSVVPGQGAYEQYF
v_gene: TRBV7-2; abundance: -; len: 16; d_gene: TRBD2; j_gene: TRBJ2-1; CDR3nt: TGTGCCAGCAGTCCCCGTACTAGCGGGGGAGCGAATGAGCAGTTCTTC; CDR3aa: CASSPRTSGGANEQFF
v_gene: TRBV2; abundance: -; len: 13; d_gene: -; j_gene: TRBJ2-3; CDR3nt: TGTGCCAGCAGTGAATCGGCGGCGGGGCGGCAGTATTTT; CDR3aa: CASSESAAGRQYF
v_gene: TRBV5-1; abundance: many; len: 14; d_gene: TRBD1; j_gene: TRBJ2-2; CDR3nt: TGCGCCAGCAGCTCAGGGGGCTGGACCGGGGAGCTGTTTTTT; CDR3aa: CASSSGGWTGELFF
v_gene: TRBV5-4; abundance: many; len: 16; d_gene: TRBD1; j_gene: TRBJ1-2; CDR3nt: TGTGCCAGCAGCGGGGACAGGGGAGGATTGGGCTATGGCTACACCTTC; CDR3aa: CASSGDRGGLGYGYTF
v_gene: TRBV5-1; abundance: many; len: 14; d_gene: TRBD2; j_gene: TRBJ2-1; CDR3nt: TGCGCCAGCAGCTTGGTAGCGGGGGGCTATGAGCAGTTCTTC; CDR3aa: CASSLVAGGYEQFF
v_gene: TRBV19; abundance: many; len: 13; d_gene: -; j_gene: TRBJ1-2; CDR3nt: TGTGCCAGTAGTTTCGGGACAAACTATGGCTACACCTTC; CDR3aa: CASSFGTNYGYTF
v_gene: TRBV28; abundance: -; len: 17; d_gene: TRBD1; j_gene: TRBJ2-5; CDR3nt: TGTGCCAGCAGACCACCGCCCGGGACAGAGTCTCAAGAGACCCAGTACTTC; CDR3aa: CASRPPPGTESQETQYF
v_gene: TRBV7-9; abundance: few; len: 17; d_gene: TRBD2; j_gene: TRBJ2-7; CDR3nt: TGTGCCAGCAGCTTAGACCCGGGACTAGCGGGAGCGGACGAGCAGTACTTC; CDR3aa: CASSLDPGLAGADEQYF
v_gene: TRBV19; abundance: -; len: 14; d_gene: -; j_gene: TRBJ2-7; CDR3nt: TGTGCCAGTAGTATTGGGGACGGGACCTACGAGCAGTACTTC; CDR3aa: CASSIGDGTYEQYF
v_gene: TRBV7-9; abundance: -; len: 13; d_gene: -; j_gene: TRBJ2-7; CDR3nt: TGTGCCAGCAGCCTGGGCAACTCCTACGAGCAGTACTTC; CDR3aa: CASSLGNSYEQYF
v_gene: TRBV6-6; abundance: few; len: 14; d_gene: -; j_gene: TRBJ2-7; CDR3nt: TGTGCCAGCAGGATTCAACAGGGTAAGGACGAGCAGTACTTC; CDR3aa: CASRIQQGKDEQYF
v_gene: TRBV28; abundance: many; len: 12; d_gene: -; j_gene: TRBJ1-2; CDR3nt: TGTGCCAGCAGTCACGCTAACTATGGCTACACCTTC; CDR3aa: CASSHANYGYTF
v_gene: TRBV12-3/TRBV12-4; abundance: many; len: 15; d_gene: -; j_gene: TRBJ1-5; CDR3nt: TGTGCCAGCAGTGAGGGGCAGGGGTTGTTTCAGCCCCAGCATTTT; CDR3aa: CASSEGQGLFQPQHF
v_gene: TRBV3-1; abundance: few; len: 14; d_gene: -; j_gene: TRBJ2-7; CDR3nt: TGTGCCAGCAGCCGGGACAACGTGTACTACGAGCAGTACTTC; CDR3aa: CASSRDNVYYEQYF
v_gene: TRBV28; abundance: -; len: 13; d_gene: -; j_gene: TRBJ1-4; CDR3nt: TGTGCCAGCAAGGGATACTTTAATGAAAAACTGTTTTTT; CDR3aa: CASKGYFNEKLFF
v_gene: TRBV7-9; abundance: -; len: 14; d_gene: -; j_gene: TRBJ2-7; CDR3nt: TGTGCCAGCAGCTTAGAAGCCCAAGACTACGAGCAGTACTTC; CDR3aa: CASSLEAQDYEQYF